This T cell receptor (beta chain) was captured in a study of blood T cell repertoires in COVID-19. At the level of the study: Specimens from acute and convalescent COVID-19 originated in the United States, Italy and Spain. The analysed material was cDNA or gDNA that came from T cells, B-cell-depleted T cells, or PBMCs.

Germline CDR1 reads SGHRS; CDR2 reads YFSETQ. V dropped 2 bases and J dropped 6 bases, with 8 bases sitting between them. The CDR3 totals 12 residues. Under the authors' procedure: For nucleated cells, counts were estimated from reference gene primer amplification. This table comes from immunoSEQ multiplex PCR, and its TCRdb copy is limited to in-frame clones, with some not included. That table is the source of V, J and clone size, and D and trimming were worked out from the DNA. This table has more than 15,000 clones, roughly nine tenths appearing once. V is TRBV5-1 and J is TRBJ1-2; weak D call: TRBD1 (6 bases). The clonotype originates from a man between 60 and 75 years old with acute or convalescent COVID-19. Material for sequencing was peripheral blood. The CDR3 sequence: CASSFSGDGYTF. The CDR3 DNA sequence: TGCGCCAGCAGCTTCTCAGGGGATGGCTACACCTTC.